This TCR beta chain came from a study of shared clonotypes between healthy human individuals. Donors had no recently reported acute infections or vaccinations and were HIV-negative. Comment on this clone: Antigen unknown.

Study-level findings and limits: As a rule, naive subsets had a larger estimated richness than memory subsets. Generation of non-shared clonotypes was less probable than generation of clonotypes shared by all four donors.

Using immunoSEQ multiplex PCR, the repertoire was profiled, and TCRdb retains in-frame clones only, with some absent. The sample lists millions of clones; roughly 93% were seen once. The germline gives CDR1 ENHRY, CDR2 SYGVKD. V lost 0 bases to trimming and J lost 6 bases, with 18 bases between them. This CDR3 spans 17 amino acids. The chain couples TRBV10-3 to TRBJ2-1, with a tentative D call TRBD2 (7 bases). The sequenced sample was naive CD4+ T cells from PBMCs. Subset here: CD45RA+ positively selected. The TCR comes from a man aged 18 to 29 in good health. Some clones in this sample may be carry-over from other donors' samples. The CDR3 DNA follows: TGTGCCATCAGTGAGTCATTTGGACTAGGGGGGGTCAATGAGCAGTTCTTC. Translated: CAISESFGLGGVNEQFF.